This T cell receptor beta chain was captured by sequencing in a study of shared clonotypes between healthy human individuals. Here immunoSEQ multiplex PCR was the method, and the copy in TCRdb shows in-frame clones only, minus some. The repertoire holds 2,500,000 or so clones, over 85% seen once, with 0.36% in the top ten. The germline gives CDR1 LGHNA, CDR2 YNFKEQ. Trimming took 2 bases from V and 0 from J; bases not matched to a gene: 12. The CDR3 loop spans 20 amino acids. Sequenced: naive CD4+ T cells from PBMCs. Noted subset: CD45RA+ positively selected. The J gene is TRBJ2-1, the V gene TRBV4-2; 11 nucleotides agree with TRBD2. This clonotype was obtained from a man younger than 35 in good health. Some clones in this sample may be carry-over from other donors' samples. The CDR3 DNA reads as TGTGCCAGCAGCCAACGACCCGGGGGACTAGCGGCATCCTCCTACAATGAGCAGTTCTTC. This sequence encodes CASSQRPGGLAASSYNEQFF.